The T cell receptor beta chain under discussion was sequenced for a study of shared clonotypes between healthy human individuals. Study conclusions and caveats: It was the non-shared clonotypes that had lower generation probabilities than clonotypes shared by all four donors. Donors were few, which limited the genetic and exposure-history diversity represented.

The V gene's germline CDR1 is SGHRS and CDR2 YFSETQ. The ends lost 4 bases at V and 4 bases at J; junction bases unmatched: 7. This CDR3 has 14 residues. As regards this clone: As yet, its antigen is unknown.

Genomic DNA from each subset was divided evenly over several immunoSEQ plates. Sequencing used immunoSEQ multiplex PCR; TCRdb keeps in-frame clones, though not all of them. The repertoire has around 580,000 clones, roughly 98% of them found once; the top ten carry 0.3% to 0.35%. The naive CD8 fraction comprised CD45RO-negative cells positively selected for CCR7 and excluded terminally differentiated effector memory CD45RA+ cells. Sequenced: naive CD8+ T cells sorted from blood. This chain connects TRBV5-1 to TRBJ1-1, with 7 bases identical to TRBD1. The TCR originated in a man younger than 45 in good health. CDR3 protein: CASSEDRVSTEAFF. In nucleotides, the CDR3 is TGCGCCAGCAGCGAAGACAGGGTCTCCACTGAAGCTTTCTTT. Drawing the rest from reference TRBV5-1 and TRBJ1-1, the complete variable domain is KAGVTQTPRYLIKTRGQQVTLSCSPISGHRSVSWYQQTPGQGLQFLFEYFSETQRNKGNFPGRFSGRQFSNSRSEMNVSTLELGDSALYLCASSEDRVSTEAFFGQGTRLTVV.